This TCR beta chain was profiled in a study of tumor-infiltrating lymphocytes in glioblastoma multiforme. TCRB libraries came from RNA via three nested multiplex PCR rounds. TCRdb analysed the multiplex PCR reads with MiXCR anew, one entry per CDR3 protein. The repertoire holds approximately 20,000 distinct CDR3 sequences, with about two thirds as singletons. This CDR3 contains 15 residues. V was shortened by 4 bases and J by 4 bases, with 17 bases between the two germline ends. CDR1 and CDR2 from the germline V gene are SGHDT and YYEEEE. General study results and limits: Functional subtype sorting of these T cells was not performed. Just one glioblastoma patient contributed to the TCR-mutation comparison. Detected clone frequencies may not reflect cell counts, being RNA-based.

Comment on this clonotype: Its antigen is not known. Since a much larger clone is just one base distant, this may be a read error.

The sequenced material came from peripheral blood. The V gene is TRBV5-6, the J gene TRBJ1-1, with D perhaps matching TRBD1 (5 bases). The clonotype comes from a male donor with glioblastoma. CDR3 region: CASSDLDRPITEAFF. The CDR3, as DNA: TGTGCCAGCAGCGATCTTGACAGACCGATCACTGAAGCTTTCTTT.